This T cell receptor (beta chain) was sequenced in a study of shared clonotypes between healthy human individuals. Method: immunoSEQ multiplex PCR; TCRdb's copy keeps in-frame clones and lacks some. The sample has under 600,000 clones, roughly 79% seen once; the top ten hold 12%. V dropped 5 bases and J dropped 4; count of bases not matched to a gene: 6. Germline assignment: CDR1 SGHTA and CDR2 FQGTGA. This CDR3 is built from 14 residues. The chain uses TRBV7-3 and TRBJ2-7; TRBD2 matches at 9 bases. This TCR derives from a middle-aged woman in good health. Some clones in this sample may be carry-over from other donors' samples. The material sequenced was PBMCs. Here the CDR3 reads CASSLAGTSYEQYF. The CDR3 DNA sequence: TGTGCCAGCAGCCTAGCGGGAACGTCTTACGAGCAGTACTTC.